A selection of T cell receptor beta chains follows, all from one sample in a study of blood T cells in healthy people across ages. TCRdb redid the calling of the 5' RACE reads with MiXCR, one entry per CDR3 protein. The top ten clones hold around 21% of a sample with some 690,000 distinct CDR3 sequences, approximately 22% of them seen once. Sequenced sample: blood. The receptors were sampled from a man aged 70-80 years in good health. CDR3s leave out the opening cysteine and the closing phenylalanine or tryptophan.

>TRBV7-3|TRBJ2-2
ASSGSTSGSFLDTGELF
>TRBV4-3|TRBJ2-1
ASSQIRSARYNEQF
>TRBV7-2|TRBJ1-1
ASSLDSRSSAEAF
>TRBV7-9|TRBJ2-3
ASSESGAGTQY
>TRBV7-2|TRBJ2-5
ASSRNRPGWGETQY
>TRBV19|TRBJ2-5
ASSIPGTSQETQY
>TRBV18|TRBJ1-1
ASSRGGWTEAF
>TRBV7-6|TRBJ2-1
ASSLLGEDYNEQF
>TRBV27|TRBJ1-4
ASRKQGATEKPF
>TRBV3-1|TRBJ1-4
ASSQLGRGNEKLF
>TRBV19|TRBJ1-2
ASYRVRYGYT
>TRBV14|TRBJ2-6
ASSLLGNPGANVLT